This T cell receptor (beta chain) was sequenced for a study of blood T cell repertoires in COVID-19. Study at large: Spain, Italy and the United States supplied samples that represented acute and convalescent COVID-19. T cells, B-cell-depleted T cells, or PBMCs provided the cDNA or gDNA that served as material.

Original methodology: Cell counts per sample came from amplifying reference gene primers. This table comes from immunoSEQ multiplex PCR, and its TCRdb copy is limited to in-frame clones, with some not included. For V, J and clone size, that table is used; D and trimming come from the DNA. The table lists about 180,000 clones, roughly four fifths of them singletons, with over 1.5% in the top ten. There are 15 residues in the CDR3. Germline loops: CDR1 SNHLY, CDR2 FYNNEI. The V end was cut by 6 bases, the J end by 8 bases, with 22 bases between. Sequenced: peripheral blood. The sequence came from a human donor in a cohort sampled during active COVID-19. The chain is built from TRBV2 and TRBJ1-2, with TRBD1 as a possible D gene (6 bases). DNA for the CDR3: TGTGCCAGCAGAAAGGGGGGGCGCGGAGCTGAGGGCTACACCTTC. Translation gives CASRKGGRGAEGYTF.